Listed below are T cell receptor beta chains from one sample, sequenced in a study of T cell clones after liver transplantation. Measured with immunoSEQ multiplex PCR; TCRdb has only the in-frame clones, and not every one. The sample shows some 110,000 clones, more than 75% of them seen only once. Sequenced here: CD4+ T cells from blood, sampled before liver transplant. The receptors derive from a human donor who received a liver transplant. CDR3s include the opening cysteine and the closing phenylalanine or tryptophan. D genes are given only for firm matches. A clone size is listed for some rows: how often the clone was seen (once, few, many), or a class if it is expanded.

j_call v_call clone_size d_call cdr3_aa cdr3_nt
TRBJ2-7 TRBV30 few NA CAWARVGTLAYEQYF TGTGCCTGGGCCCGGGTGGGTACACTGGCCTACGAGCAGTACTTC
TRBJ1-1 TRBV5-4 NA NA CASSSPGTYGTEAFF TGTGCCAGCAGCTCACCTGGGACGTACGGAACTGAAGCTTTCTTT
TRBJ2-7 TRBV10-2 NA TRBD1 CASSYPGTGLNEQYF TGCGCCAGCAGTTACCCCGGGACAGGGCTAAACGAGCAGTACTTC
TRBJ1-4 TRBV6-5 NA TRBD1 CASRLDRGTNEKLFF TGTGCCAGCAGACTTGACAGGGGAACTAATGAAAAACTGTTTTTT
TRBJ2-3 TRBV10-2 NA NA CASSQTGPGTDTQYF TGCGCCAGCAGCCAGACAGGACCTGGCACAGATACGCAGTATTTT
TRBJ2-1 TRBV9 NA NA CASTQGKKGVSYNEQFF TGTGCCAGCACGCAGGGGAAAAAGGGAGTGTCCTACAATGAGCAGTTCTTC
TRBJ1-6 TRBV27 NA NA CASSVGRSSYNSPLHF TGTGCCAGCAGTGTCGGACGGAGCTCCTATAATTCACCCCTCCACTTT
TRBJ1-2 TRBV9 once NA CASSAQDRVSGYTF TGTGCCAGCAGCGCCCAAGACAGAGTATCCGGCTACACCTTC
TRBJ2-4 TRBV9 NA NA CASSVAPTGAKNIQYF TGTGCCAGCAGCGTAGCCCCGACAGGAGCCAAAAACATTCAGTACTTC
TRBJ2-2 TRBV27 NA NA CASSLKGRFTGELFF TGTGCCAGCAGTTTAAAAGGGCGGTTCACCGGGGAGCTGTTTTTT
TRBJ1-5 TRBV7-9 NA TRBD1 CASSPGQGGSSNQPQHF TGTGCCAGCAGCCCCGGGCAGGGGGGGTCAAGCAATCAGCCCCAGCATTTT
TRBJ2-2 TRBV6-5 NA NA CASSYSTLLNTGELFF TGTGCCAGCAGTTACTCGACCTTACTAAACACCGGGGAGCTGTTTTTT